These 3 T cell receptor beta chains share one sample of origin, sequenced in a study of T cell responses to AZD1222 COVID-19 vaccine. Some clones are missing from TCRdb's copy, which holds only in-frame ones; the method was immunoSEQ multiplex PCR. This sample has 150,000 to 200,000 clones, with about nine tenths found just once. Material: peripheral blood, obtained on day 0 of AZD1222 vaccination. These TCRs come from an adult in good health.

V gene TRBV10-3 combines with J gene TRBJ1-4; D call uncertain. The V and J ends lost 2 bases and 6 bases respectively, with 13 bases between them. The CDR3 length is 15 residues. From germline, CDR1 is ENHRY and CDR2 SYGVKD. This CDR3 is CAISESTTSYEKLFF. The CDR3 DNA is TGTGCCATCAGTGAGAGCACAACGTCGTATGAAAAACTGTTTTTT.

The CDR3, as DNA: TGTGCCAGCCAAGAAGGGGCAGGGGGCAACACCATATATTTT. It codes for CASQEGAGGNTIYF. The chain carries TRBV6-5 and TRBJ1-3, with 8 bases identical to TRBD1. CDR3 length: 14 residues. J was trimmed by 7 bases and V by 8 bases; bases with no gene match: 10. Germline V CDR1 and CDR2: MNHEY, SVGAGI.

The CDR3 coding sequence is TGTGCCAGCAGTGCAACCCAAGGAGTTGGCACAGATACGCAGTATTTT. Translation: CASSATQGVGTDTQYF. This chain uses TRBV6-1 with TRBJ2-3, with no clear D. V was trimmed by 4 bases and J by 1 base, leaving 15 bases between them. The CDR3 covers 16 residues. Germline V gene lookup returns CDR1 MNHNS and CDR2 SASEGT.